Reported below is one T cell receptor beta chain. Antigen specificity is unknown. This specimen comes from a study of T cell repertoires in cytomegalovirus infection. As for the study in general: Recently described HLA-C-restricted plus well-studied HLA-B-restricted CMV epitopes were used. An indication of both CMV infection and matching HLA type came from public TCR beta signatures.

Study outcomes and limitations: HLA-C-restricted TCR beta clonotypes specific for CMV led the ex vivo response. Accumulated public TCR beta family frequency recognized individuals carrying CMV together with the relevant HLA.

One entry per CDR3 protein results from TCRdb running MiXCR on the reads. The table records around 100,000 distinct CDR3 sequences, under 55% of them present only once. There are 16 residues in the CDR3. The junction had 5 bases not matched to a gene; V was cut back by 4 bases and J by 3 bases. This TCR came from a human donor in good health (CMV status not recorded). Some clones in this sample may be carry-over from other donors' samples. The chain recombines TRBV12-3 or TRBV12-4 with TRBJ2-7; TRBD2 matches 14 bases. Sequencing was performed on CD8+ T cells from cultured PBMCs, taken from culture after CMV antigen stimulation. CDR3 region: CASSSGTSGGSYEQYF. CDR3 DNA sequence: TGTGCCAGCAGTTCCGGGACTAGCGGGGGAAGCTACGAGCAGTACTTC.